The entry below gives a single T cell receptor (beta chain) sequence along with its context. What it recognizes is unknown. The CDR3 spans 11 residues. Between the trimmed V and J ends, which lost 3 bases and 6 bases, there was a span of 9 bases. Germline V lookup: CDR1 DFQATT, CDR2 SNEGSKA (reference sequence). The entry originates in a study of CD8 T cells in ankylosing spondylitis. Overall study findings and caveats: Blood of patients with ankylosing spondylitis appeared to be characterized by a TCR beta motif of eight highly homologous variants. Significant enrichment of disease-linked clones was reportedly seen in matched ankylosing spondylitis synovial fluid. Earlier literature documents some of the motif variants in reactive arthritis synovial fluid and blood.

A single record per CDR3 protein comes from TCRdb applying MiXCR to the 5' RACE reads. The sample yields approximately 250,000 distinct CDR3 sequences, roughly a third seen once. The sequenced sample consisted of blood, either unsorted or a sorted T cell fraction (not recorded which). This chain connects TRBV20-1 to TRBJ2-7, with D possibly being TRBD1 (6 bases). This clonotype was obtained from a male donor with ankylosing spondylitis or in good health (not recorded which). CDR3 sequence reads: CSASARGEQYF. The CDR3 nucleotides are TGCAGTGCTAGTGCCAGGGGCGAGCAGTACTTC.